This record concerns one TCR beta chain sequence. One end of the junction varies from germline; a read error may be responsible. The source of the sample is a study of T cell responses to AZD1222 COVID-19 vaccine. The method was immunoSEQ multiplex PCR; TCRdb's version includes in-frame clones alone and lacks a portion of them. The data contain some 130,000 clones, about 85% of them seen just once; the ten biggest clones take up under 3%. Germline CDR1 SQVTM, CDR2 ANQGSEA. The CDR3 has 13 amino acids. The chain links TRBV29-1 to TRBJ1-2; weak D call: TRBD1 (5 bases). The origin of this receptor is an adult who received the AZD1222 COVID-19 vaccine. The specimen was peripheral blood, collected 28 days after the second AZD1222 dose. The CDR3 bases are TGCAGCGTTCTGGCAGGGAGGAACTCTGGCTACACCTTC. It encodes CSVLAGRNSGYTF.